This T cell receptor (beta chain) came from a study of blood T cell repertoires in COVID-19. Study overall: The United States, Italy and Spain provided the acute and convalescent COVID-19 samples. In each case, the material was cDNA or gDNA derived from T cells, B-cell-depleted T cells, or PBMCs.

Authors' methods: Quantification of nucleated cells was approximated via reference gene primer amplification. Measured with immunoSEQ multiplex PCR; TCRdb has only the in-frame clones, and not every one. For V, J and clone size, that table is used; D and trimming come from the DNA. The sample contains some 100,000 clones, approximately 84% of which appear only once. This TCR derives from a woman aged 60-75 years with acute or convalescent COVID-19. Material for sequencing was peripheral blood.

The CDR3 loop reads CASSPGQDNSPLHF. CDR3 nucleotides: TGTGCCAGCTCACCGGGACAGGATAATTCACCCCTCCACTTT. The chain joins TRBV18 to TRBJ1-6; 8 bases match TRBD1. The CDR3 is made up of 14 amino acids. Germline V lookup: CDR1 KGHSH, CDR2 LQKENI. With V trimmed by 3 bases and J by 5 bases, 0 bases remained unmatched.